This record looks at one T cell receptor beta chain sequence and its context. Assay: immunoSEQ multiplex PCR; the TCRdb copy retains only in-frame clones and omits some. The sample yields over 60,000 clones, 85% to 95% seen once. Germline V lookup: CDR1 LNHNV, CDR2 YYDKDF (reference sequence). CDR3 length: 13 amino acids. Trimming took off 3 bases at V and 2 bases at J, with 7 bases between the two ends. This specimen comes from a study of technical replicates of blood from a few donors. The genes are TRBV15 and TRBJ2-5, with unresolved D. The receptor's source is a human donor in good health. Sequencing input: T cells isolated from PBMCs. The CDR3 coding sequence is TGTGCCACCAGCAGGACACTTCAAGAGACCCAGTACTTC. Translation: CATSRTLQETQYF. The entire variable domain, with the rest obtained from reference TRBV15 and TRBJ2-5, is as follows: DAMVIQNPRYQVTQFGKPVTLSCSQTLNHNVMYWYQQKSSQAPKLLFHYYDKDFNNEADTPDNFQSRRPNTSFCFLDIRSPGLGDTAMYLCATSRTLQETQYFGPGTRLLVL.